The 28 T cell receptor beta chains below were found in one sample sequenced in a study of blood T cell repertoires in COVID-19. Sequenced by immunoSEQ multiplex PCR; TCRdb stores in-frame clones only, minus some. The table shows about 220,000 clones, with approximately 86% occurring only once. The sample was peripheral blood. These TCRs come from a woman aged 45 to 65 with COVID-19, enrolled during active disease.

V is TRBV2 and J is TRBJ2-4; D remains unclear. The V gene lost 6 bases and the J gene lost 0 bases, with 6 bases spanning the gap. CDR1 is SNHLY and CDR2 is FYNNEI in the germline V gene. This CDR3 is built from 13 residues. The CDR3 is CASSSLAKNIQYF. The DNA for the CDR3 is TGTGCCAGCAGCAGTCTAGCCAAAAACATTCAGTACTTC. The whole variable domain, remainder taken from reference TRBV2 and TRBJ2-4, is EPEVTQTPSHQVTQMGQEVILRCVPISNHLYFYWYRQILGQKVEFLVSFYNNEISEKSEIFDDQFSVERPDGSNFTLKIRSTKLEDSAMYFCASSSLAKNIQYFGAGTRLSVL.

This sequence joins TRBV3-1 (or the pseudogene TRBV3-2) and TRBJ2-4; D possibly corresponds to TRBD1 (5 bases). Trimming pared 2 bases from V and 5 bases from J, leaving 13 bases between. The CDR3 extends over 15 amino acids. Germline assignment: CDR1 LGHDT and CDR2 YNNKEL (reference sequence). The CDR3 DNA sequence: TGTGCCAGCAGCCAATGGCCCGACAGTCAAAACATTCAGTACTTC. This sequence encodes CASSQWPDSQNIQYF.

This rearrangement joins TRBV7-2 to TRBJ1-5, with no clear D. V lost 4 bases and J lost 3, with 4 bases in between. This CDR3 has 12 amino acids. CDR1 and CDR2 (germline): SGHTA, FQGNSA. The CDR3 region has the DNA TGTGCCAGCAGCTACTACAATCAGCCCCAGCATTTT. It specifies CASSYYNQPQHF.

The genes are TRBV6-6 and TRBJ1-4; perhaps TRBD1 as D (6 bases). The CDR3 has 13 residues. The germline V gene has CDR1 MNHNY and CDR2 SVGAGI (reference sequence). The ends were cut back, 5 bases at V and 12 bases at J, with 16 bases in the middle. The CDR3 DNA is TGTGCCAGCAGTCCCCAGTGGGCAGGGGAACTGTTTTTT. Translated: CASSPQWAGELFF.

The rearrangement joins TRBV11-2 to TRBJ2-1; D is ambiguous. The CDR3 extends over 13 amino acids. The V end lost 2 bases, the J end lost 9 bases, and 11 bases lay between the germline ends. Germline CDR1 reads SGHAT; CDR2 reads FQNNGV. CDR3 bases: TGTGCCAGCAGCTTAAAGCCTCGAAGTGAGCAGTTCTTC. It is translated as CASSLKPRSEQFF. The full variable domain, rest sourced from reference TRBV11-2 and TRBJ2-1, is EAGVAQSPRYKIIEKRQSVAFWCNPISGHATLYWYQQILGQGPKLLIQFQNNGVVDDSQLPKDRFSAERLKGVDSTLKIQPAKLEDSAVYLCASSLKPRSEQFFGPGTRLTVL.

The chain carries TRBV12-3 or TRBV12-4 and TRBJ1-2; 9 bases map to TRBD1. With 6 bases clipped from V and 8 bases from J, the junction kept 7 bases outside the gene matches. The CDR3 is 13 amino acids. CDR3 in amino acids: CASRGDRVKGYTF. DNA for the CDR3: TGTGCCAGCAGGGGGGACAGGGTGAAGGGCTACACCTTC.

The CDR3 spells CARRAGQGSTDTQYF. CDR3 bases: TGTGCCAGAAGAGCAGGGCAGGGGAGCACAGATACGCAGTATTTT. The V and J genes are TRBV25-1 and TRBJ2-3, with a tentative D call TRBD1 (6 bases). In germline, CDR1 is MGHDK, CDR2 SYGVNS. CDR3 length: 15 residues. Trimming cost V 9 bases and J 0 bases, with 16 bases left between them.

The chain joins TRBV2 to TRBJ2-5; a possible D gene is TRBD2 (6 bases). V gave up 6 bases and J gave up 7 bases, with 15 bases separating them. CDR3 length: 13 residues. CDR1 is SNHLY and CDR2 is FYNNEI in the germline V gene. CDR3 bases: TGTGCCAGCAGGTTCTTAGCGGAAGGGACCCAGTACTTC. It encodes CASRFLAEGTQYF.

Only one count was recorded for this clone. The V call is TRBV3-1 (or the pseudogene TRBV3-2), the J call TRBJ1-6; perhaps TRBD1 as D (5 bases). This CDR3 contains 16 residues. The germline V gene encodes CDR1 LGHDT and CDR2 YNNKEL (reference sequence). Trimming pared 4 bases from V and 7 bases from J, leaving 17 bases between. For the CDR3, the DNA is TGTGCCAGCAGCCCTCAGGGCCGAATCACAAATTCACCCCTCCACTTT. It codes for CASSPQGRITNSPLHF.

The chain recombines TRBV5-8 with TRBJ2-2; D is perhaps TRBD1 (5 bases). CDR3 length: 16 amino acids. The germline V gene encodes CDR1 SGHTS and CDR2 YDEGEE. The ends were cut back, 4 bases at V and 6 bases at J, with 19 bases in the middle. CDR3 sequence (DNA): TGTGCCAGCAGCCCACCCGCCAGGGTAACCGCCGGGGAGCTGTTTTTT. Protein: CASSPPARVTAGELFF.

This chain uses TRBV28 with TRBJ1-2; TRBD1 might be the D (6 bases). The CDR3 runs 11 residues. V shed 5 bases and J shed 10 bases, with 11 bases lying between them. In germline, CDR1 is MDHEN, CDR2 SYDVKM. DNA for the CDR3: TGTGCCAGCAGTCGGACAGCCGACTACACCTTC. Protein sequence: CASSRTADYTF.

The CDR3: CANGRVYEQYV. The CDR3 DNA reads TGTGCCAACGGCAGGGTTTACGAGCAGTACGTC. This rearrangement joins TRBV21-1 to TRBJ2-7; the DNA was not compared with TRBD1, the D call given in the table. TRBV21-1 is assigned pseudogene status. This CDR3 contains 11 residues.

The chain recombines TRBV28 with TRBJ1-4, with D tentatively TRBD1 (5 bases). The V end lost 8 bases, the J end lost 0 bases, and 13 bases lay between the germline ends. Germline CDR1 reads MDHEN; CDR2 reads SYDVKM. This CDR3 spans 15 amino acids. As DNA, the CDR3 is TGTGCCAGCTCTCAGGGAGGTCCAACTAATGAAAAACTGTTTTTT. Protein: CASSQGGPTNEKLFF.

This sequence joins TRBV19 and TRBJ2-2; D is possibly TRBD1 (6 bases). In germline, CDR1 is LNHDA, CDR2 SQIVND (reference sequence). There are 17 residues in the CDR3. Trimming took 1 base from V and 0 from J, leaving 12 bases between them. DNA for the CDR3: TGTGCCAGTAGTATAGTCAGGGGTACTGCGAACACCGGGGAGCTGTTTTTT. Amino acid sequence: CASSIVRGTANTGELFF. Full variable domain (rest looked up from reference TRBV19 and TRBJ2-2): DGGITQSPKYLFRKEGQNVTLSCEQNLNHDAMYWYRQDPGQGLRLIYYSQIVNDFQKGDIAEGYSVSREKKESFPLTVTSAQKNPTAFYLCASSIVRGTANTGELFFGEGSRLTVL.

This clone appeared a single time. V and J are TRBV21-1 and TRBJ1-5. TRBV21-1 is annotated as a pseudogene. The CDR3 runs to 15 residues. The CDR3 loop is CASSLNPGGNQPQHF. As DNA, the CDR3 is TGTGCCAGCAGCCTTAATCCGGGAGGCAATCAGCCCCAGCATTTT.

The chain joins TRBV3-1 (or the pseudogene TRBV3-2) to TRBJ2-2; 8 bases line up with TRBD2. CDR1 and CDR2 from the germline V gene are LGHDT and YNNKEL (reference sequence). Germline trimming cut 1 base from V and 1 base from J; bases unmatched to any gene: 2. The CDR3 has 16 amino acids. CDR3 amino acids: CASSQGLAGNTGELFF. CDR3 nucleotides: TGTGCCAGCAGCCAAGGGCTAGCGGGGAACACCGGGGAGCTGTTTTTT.

The chain employs TRBV27 and TRBJ1-2; D may be TRBD1 (6 bases). The CDR3 runs to 15 residues. Looked up from germline, CDR1 is MNHEY and CDR2 is SMNVEV (reference sequence). V was shortened by 7 bases and J by 4 bases, with 19 bases between the two germline ends. The CDR3 loop reads CASTRTVLTGYGYTF. CDR3 sequence (DNA): TGTGCCAGCACCCGGACAGTCCTAACCGGCTATGGCTACACCTTC.

There are a few counts of this clone. V gene TRBV4-1 combines with J gene TRBJ2-7; TRBD2 aligns across 14 bases. There are 16 residues in the CDR3. Germline loops: CDR1 MGHRA, CDR2 YSYEKL. V trimming: 0 bases; J trimming: 3 bases; junction bases outside the gene matches: 1. The CDR3 bases are TGCGCCAGCAGCCAAGAGGGGACTAGCGGGGGCTACGAGCAGTACTTC. Amino acids: CASSQEGTSGGYEQYF.

The chain employs TRBV12-3 or TRBV12-4 and TRBJ1-1, with 7 positions matching TRBD1. This CDR3 spans 11 amino acids. The V and J ends lost 7 bases and 9 bases, in that order; junction bases with no gene match: 5. The CDR3 DNA reads as TGTGCCAGCACCGGGACAGAAAAAGCTTTCTTT. As protein: CASTGTEKAFF.

This rearrangement joins TRBV9 to TRBJ2-1; D remains unclear. The V end was cut by 0 bases, the J end by 4 bases, with 11 bases between. Per the germline V gene, CDR1 is SGDLS and CDR2 is YYNGEE. The CDR3 extends over 15 amino acids. The chain's CDR3 is CASSVVVGDYNEQFF. The DNA for the CDR3 is TGTGCCAGCAGCGTAGTGGTCGGTGATTACAATGAGCAGTTCTTC.

The rearrangement uses TRBV3-1 (or the pseudogene TRBV3-2) and TRBJ2-3; 7 nucleotides match TRBD1. Germline V lookup: CDR1 LGHDT, CDR2 YNNKEL (reference sequence). V lost 1 base and J lost 6; bases outside the gene matches: 7. The CDR3 is made up of 15 amino acids. DNA for the CDR3: TGTGCCAGCAGCCAAGGACGAGGGGGCATCGATACGCAGTATTTT. Translating it yields CASSQGRGGIDTQYF.

In the case of this clone: The sample carries other DNA sequences with the same CDR3. V gene TRBV27 combines with J gene TRBJ1-2; 8 nucleotides align to TRBD1. The V gene end was trimmed by 5 bases and the J gene end by 2 bases; junction bases not matched to a gene: 4. The germline V gene encodes CDR1 MNHEY and CDR2 SMNVEV (reference sequence). The CDR3 is 14 amino acids. CDR3 in amino acids: CASSPRQGNYGYTF. The CDR3 DNA sequence: TGTGCCAGCAGTCCCCGACAGGGGAACTATGGCTACACCTTC.

The chain uses TRBV7-8 and TRBJ2-7, with D perhaps matching TRBD2 (6 bases). Looked up from germline, CDR1 is SGHVS and CDR2 is FQNEAQ. This CDR3 contains 15 residues. Trimming took off 5 bases at V and 2 bases at J, with 16 bases between the two ends. The CDR3 DNA reads as TGTGCCAGCAGCCCCTTACGGGACTCGGCCTACGAGCAGTACTTC. Amino acids: CASSPLRDSAYEQYF.

In DNA form, the CDR3 reads TGTGCCAGCAGCTTTGACTCGAGCTCCTACAATGAGCAGTTCTTC. Translation gives CASSFDSSSYNEQFF. The gene calls are TRBV12-1 and TRBJ2-1; the D call TRBD2 from the table was never checked on the DNA. TRBV12-1 is noted as a pseudogene. The CDR3 sequence is 15 residues long.

The DNA of the CDR3 is TGTGCCACCAGTGATTCTAGGGGGGGAGAGACCCAGTACTTC. This translates into CATSDSRGGETQYF. This rearrangement joins TRBV24-1 to TRBJ2-5; perhaps TRBD2 as D (7 bases). Per germline, CDR1 KGHDR and CDR2 SFDVKD. This CDR3 comprises 14 residues. V was clipped by 2 bases and J by 4 bases, with 10 bases between them.

This chain links TRBV11-3 with TRBJ1-2; 11 nucleotides line up with TRBD1. J gave up 2 bases and V 0 bases, and 5 bases lay outside the gene matches. The CDR3 covers 17 residues. Germline-derived CDR1 and CDR2 are SGHNT and YENEEA. The DNA of the CDR3 is TGTGCCAGCAGCTTAGATTTCGGACAGGGGGCCAACTATGGCTACACCTTC. This translates into CASSLDFGQGANYGYTF.

The rearrangement uses TRBV7-2 and TRBJ2-5; TRBD2 is a possible D gene (7 bases). The length of the CDR3 is 15 residues. CDR1 SGHTA and CDR2 FQGNSA come from the germline V gene. Deletions cut 1 base from V and 5 bases from J, with 14 bases between. In DNA, the CDR3 is TGTGCCAGCAGCTTAGTCGGGGGGCGCGGGGAGACCCAGTACTTC. Amino acid sequence: CASSLVGGRGETQYF. Full variable domain (rest looked up from reference TRBV7-2 and TRBJ2-5): GAGVSQSPSNKVTEKGKDVELRCDPISGHTALYWYRQSLGQGLEFLIYFQGNSAPDKSGLPSDRFSAERTGGSVSTLTIQRTQQEDSAVYLCASSLVGGRGETQYFGPGTRLLVL.

The count of this clone is one. The rearrangement links TRBV2 to TRBJ1-1, with 8 bases lining up with TRBD1. This CDR3 has 14 amino acids. After removal of 6 bases from V and 6 bases from J, the junction contained 9 bases not matched to a gene. Germline values: CDR1 SNHLY, CDR2 FYNNEI. The CDR3 region is CASRPETGVSEAFF. As DNA, the CDR3 is TGTGCCAGCAGACCAGAGACAGGGGTCTCTGAAGCTTTCTTT.